This T cell receptor beta chain was retrieved from a study of CD8 T cells in ankylosing spondylitis. Regarding the study as a whole: Several of the motif variants were reported before in synovial fluid and blood from reactive arthritis.

5'-RACE, quantitative and with molecular barcodes, yielded the TCR beta libraries. TCRdb passed the 5' RACE reads through MiXCR, listing each CDR3 protein once. The sample consists of about 170,000 distinct CDR3 sequences, approximately 16% of them appearing once. CDR1 SGHRS and CDR2 YFSETQ come from the germline V gene. The ends lost 0 bases at V and 6 bases at J; junction bases unmatched: 4. The CDR3 totals 15 residues. This clonotype was recorded many times. As yet, its antigen is unknown. Specimen: blood, either unsorted or a sorted T cell fraction (not recorded which). The receptor's source is a male donor with ankylosing spondylitis or in good health (not recorded which). V and J are TRBV5-1 and TRBJ1-4, with 8 bases fitting TRBD1. The CDR3 is CASSLADRGDEKLFF. In DNA, the CDR3 is TGCGCCAGCAGCTTGGCCGACAGGGGCGATGAAAAACTGTTTTTT.